The clone carrying this T cell receptor (beta chain) was observed a handful of times. Germline V CDR1 and CDR2: SGHNT, YENEEA. Deletions cut 5 bases from V and 2 bases from J, with 14 bases between. CDR3 length: 15 amino acids. This sample was included in a study of identical twins. TCRdb re-called the 5' RACE reads with MiXCR, one entry per CDR3 protein. Of about 200,000 distinct CDR3 sequences listed, 6% to 7% were seen once; the top ten hold just over 14%. Another study also made use of these data, one on T cells expressing NK-cell markers. That report notes: It was sorted CD3+CD56-NKG2C+, CD3+CD56+NKG2C- and CD3+CD56+NKG2C+ T cells that provided the TCR beta repertoires.

The TCR was taken from a woman between 18 and 29 years old in good health. Sequences were obtained from CD8+ T cells sorted from blood. V and J are TRBV11-3 and TRBJ2-3; D might be TRBD1 or TRBD2, each matching 5 bases. The DNA for the CDR3 is TGTGCCAGCAGCCCCCGGGACCGCCCCACAGATACGCAGTATTTT. This encodes CASSPRDRPTDTQYF.